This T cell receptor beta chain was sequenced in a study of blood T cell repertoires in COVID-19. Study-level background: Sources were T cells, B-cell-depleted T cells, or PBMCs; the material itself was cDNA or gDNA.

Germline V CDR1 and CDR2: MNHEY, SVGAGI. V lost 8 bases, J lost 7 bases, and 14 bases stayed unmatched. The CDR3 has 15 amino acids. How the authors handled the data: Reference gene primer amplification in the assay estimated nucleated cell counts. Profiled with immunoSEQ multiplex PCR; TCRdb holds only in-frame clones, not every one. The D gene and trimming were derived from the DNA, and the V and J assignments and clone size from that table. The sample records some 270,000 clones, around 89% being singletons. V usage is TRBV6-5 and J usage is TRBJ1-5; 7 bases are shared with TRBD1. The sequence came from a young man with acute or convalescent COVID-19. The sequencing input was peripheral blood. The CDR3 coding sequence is TGTGCCAGCGAACGAGAGGGTGCGACAGGGCAGCCCCAGCATTTT. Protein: CASEREGATGQPQHF.